This entry concerns a single T cell receptor (beta chain). Its antigen remains unidentified. Base qualities were left out, and no much larger clone turns up one base away. This sample includes further DNA sequences coding for the same CDR3. To sequence the TCRbeta CDR3 region, genomic DNA was isolated from the sorted cells. TCRbeta CDR3 regions were sequenced using the immunoSEQ Assay. TCRdb holds this immuneACCESS table with in-frame rearrangements only. Some clones are missing; in checked studies, unresolved V genes explain under half, and the rest has no known cause. The sample contains around 46,000 clones, around 89% of them found a single time. The biggest ten clones account for about 10% of the sample. The trial excluded patients who had a history of autoimmune disease or were on systemic immunosuppression. Peripheral blood for TCR sequencing was drawn from every dose cohort at baseline, at cycle 4 day 1 and at cycle 7 day 1. The samples were taken from a phase I, first-in-human, multicenter, open-label dose-escalation trial of ivuxolimab. The trial enrolled adults with locally advanced or metastatic head and neck squamous cell, hepatocellular, melanoma or renal cell carcinoma. Before TCR sequencing, CD4+ T cells and CD8+ T cells were sorted from peripheral blood as separate populations.

This sample was included in a study of OX40 agonist ivuxolimab in advanced cancers. Turning to the overall study: Ivuxolimab was a fully human IgG2 agonistic monoclonal antibody targeting the costimulatory receptor OX40 (CD134). Intravenous ivuxolimab was administered to patients every 2 weeks at six dose levels: 0.01, 0.1, 0.3, 1.5, 3 and 10 mg/kg. Of the roughly 53 patients in dose escalation, some 19 had hepatocellular carcinoma, about 15 had melanoma, 9 had renal cell carcinoma and 9 had head and neck cancer. In the dose-escalation cohort, about four fifths of patients were male, and the mean age was approximately 60 years with a range of roughly 20 to 80. Patients were allowed to have had prior anti-PD-1, anti-PD-L1 or anti-CTLA-4 therapy, and around 40% of the dose-escalation patients had previously received checkpoint inhibitors. Partial responses occurred in three dose-escalation patients: two with cutaneous melanoma and one with hepatocellular carcinoma. The purpose of peripheral TCRbeta sequencing was to test whether ivuxolimab changed TCR sequence diversity and led to clonal T-cell expansion. The monotherapy dose-escalation portion (N = 52 patients) of the phase I ivuxolimab trial is reported in the paper. The investigation overall reported the following: After ivuxolimab, more expanded clones were found on average in CD8+ T cells than in CD4+ T cells. In the 0.1-3.0 mg/kg groups, partial responders had among the lowest normalized peripheral clonal expansion, particularly in CD8+ T cells. The antigen specificity of the peripheral T cells that underwent clonal expansion was not determined. Low levels of normalized T-cell clonal expansion were also shown by some nonresponding patients. At doses from 0.1 to 3.0 mg/kg, clonal expansion was seen in both CD4+ and CD8+ blood T cells between baseline and week 6.

From the germline V gene (reference sequence), CDR1 is DFQATT and CDR2 is SNEGSKA. Relative to germline, V is 5 bases shorter and J is 5 bases shorter, with 4 bases between their ends. The CDR3 measures 10 amino acids from cysteine to phenylalanine. The CDR3 DNA has 30 bases and is translated from base 1. The chain joins TRBV20-1 to TRBJ2-1; a confident D gene designation cannot be given. The clonotype originates from an adult with an advanced solid tumor such as melanoma, head and neck, liver or kidney cancer. This specimen was CD4+ or CD8+ T cells sorted from blood, taken in a trial of the OX40 agonist ivuxolimab. CDR3 sequence: CSALNNEQFF. The sequence in DNA is TGCAGTGCTCTCAACAATGAGCAGTTCTTC.